Listed below are T cell receptor beta chains from one sample, sequenced in a study of OX40 agonist ivuxolimab in advanced cancers. Data came from immunoSEQ multiplex PCR; TCRdb stores just in-frame clones and leaves some out. The data contain 50,000 to 55,000 clones, roughly nine tenths of them singletons. The sequenced sample was CD4+ or CD8+ T cells sorted from blood, obtained in a trial of the OX40 agonist ivuxolimab. The source is an adult with an advanced solid tumor such as melanoma, head and neck, liver or kidney cancer. Each CDR3 is given with its conserved first and last residue. The D gene is left open where the match is weak. A row's size may be missing; if present it is once, few, many or a size class.

>TRBV10-3|TRBJ1-6|-|-
TGTGCCATCAGTCGGGACGTCTATTCACCCCTCCACTTT
CAISRDVYSPLHF
>TRBV28|TRBJ2-6|-|-
TGTGCCAGCAGTTTAGGACAAGCCTCGGGGGCCAACGTCCTGACTTTC
CASSLGQASGANVLTF
>TRBV7-6|TRBJ2-7|-|-
TGTGCCAGCAGCTTAGTAGCCGGGCGCGAGCAGTACTTC
CASSLVAGREQYF
>TRBV28|TRBJ1-5|few|TRBD1
TGTGCCAGCAGCCGCCGACAGGGAGGACAGCCCCAGCATTTT
CASSRRQGGQPQHF
>TRBV9|TRBJ2-5|-|TRBD2
TGTGCCAGCAGCGTAGCGGGGGGGCAGCAAGAGACCCAGTACTTC
CASSVAGGQQETQYF
>TRBV5-4|TRBJ1-2|-|TRBD1
TGTGCCAGCAGCGAACCGGGACAGAACTATGGCTACACCTTC
CASSEPGQNYGYTF
>TRBV28|TRBJ1-5|-|-
TGTGCCAGCAGTCCCGCCAATCAGCCCCAGCATTTT
CASSPANQPQHF
>TRBV30|TRBJ2-7|-|-
TGTGCCTGGAGATGGGCCTCAGGGCGAACAGGCCGTCACGAGCAGTACTTC
CAWRWASGRTGRHEQYF
>TRBV29-1|TRBJ2-7|-|TRBD1
TGCAGCGTAGCCGTGGGACAGGGGACGGGCGAGCAGTACTTC
CSVAVGQGTGEQYF
>TRBV5-8|TRBJ1-1|-|-
TGTGCCAGCAGCTTGACCCCGGGACAGAACACTGAAGCTTTCTTT
CASSLTPGQNTEAFF
>TRBV19|TRBJ1-6|-|-
TGTGCCAGTAGTGCTTCAGGGGCCCGTGGGGATTCACCCCTCCACTTT
CASSASGARGDSPLHF
>TRBV28|TRBJ2-7|-|-
TGTGCCAGCAGTTTAAAGGGGCCTTCCTACGAGCAGTACTTC
CASSLKGPSYEQYF
>TRBV18|TRBJ2-2|-|-
TGTGCCAGCTCACAGCTTCAGGTGAACACCGGGGAGCTGTTTTTT
CASSQLQVNTGELFF
>TRBV5-6|TRBJ2-7|-|-
TGTGCCAGCAGCTTGGGCCGGGACCGCCCCTACGAGCAGTACTTC
CASSLGRDRPYEQYF
>TRBV23-1|TRBJ2-4|-|-
TGCGCCAGAAATCTCAAAGGGACCATCTTC
CARNLKGTIF
>TRBV9|TRBJ1-4|once|-
TGTGCCAGCAGCGTAGACGCGGCAGGGGTCGAAAAACTGTTTTTT
CASSVDAAGVEKLFF
>TRBV6-6|TRBJ1-4|-|-
TGTGCCAGCAGTTACTCTCGTGAAAAACTGTTTTTT
CASSYSREKLFF
>TRBV12-1|TRBJ1-5|-|-
TGTGCCAGCAGCATCGGACAGCACAATCAGCCCCAGCATTTT
CASSIGQHNQPQHF
>TRBV2|TRBJ2-3|once|TRBD2
TGTGCCAGAAAGCGGGGGGCTAGCACAGATACGCAGTATTTT
CARKRGASTDTQYF
>TRBV18|TRBJ2-1|-|TRBD2
TGTGCCAGCTCGCCATCCCTAGCGGGGGGAGAGGTTAATGAGCAGTTCTTC
CASSPSLAGGEVNEQFF
>TRBV19|TRBJ1-1|-|TRBD1
TGTGCCAGTAGTACGCCTTCGGACAGGGGAAACACTGAAGCTTTCTTT
CASSTPSDRGNTEAFF
>TRBV28|TRBJ1-2|-|-
TGTGCCAGCGCCCTAGGGGGTAACTATGGCTACACCTTC
CASALGGNYGYTF
>TRBV11-2|TRBJ1-3|-|-
TGTGCCAGCAGCTTAAACAGCCGCTCTGGAAACACCATATATTTT
CASSLNSRSGNTIYF
>TRBV10-1|TRBJ2-7|-|-
TGCGCCAGCAGTGACCGACAGTTCTCCTACGAGCAGTACTTC
CASSDRQFSYEQYF
>TRBV5-1|TRBJ2-7|-|-
TGCGCCAGCAGCTTGGCAGGCAGCTCCTACGAGCAGTACTTC
CASSLAGSSYEQYF
>TRBV7-8|TRBJ1-6|-|TRBD1
TGTGCCAGCACTCAGTCCCGGGACAGGAATTCACCCCTCCACTTT
CASTQSRDRNSPLHF
>TRBV7-3|TRBJ2-1|-|TRBD2
TGTGCCAGCAGCACCTCTCCCCAAGGGGCGGGAGGAGCCAATGAGCAGTTCTTC
CASSTSPQGAGGANEQFF
>TRBV6-1|TRBJ2-2|once|TRBD1
TGTGCCGGCGAGACAGGGGGAGACACCGGGGAGCTGTTTTTT
CAGETGGDTGELFF
>TRBV9|TRBJ2-7|-|-
TGTGCCAGCAGCGTCGGTCCCGTCCACGAGCAGTACTTC
CASSVGPVHEQYF
>TRBV25-1|TRBJ1-6|-|-
TGTGCCAGCAGTGCTCGGCGACAGGACCATAATTCACCCCTCCACTTT
CASSARRQDHNSPLHF
>TRBV2|TRBJ2-2|-|-
TGTGCCAGCACAGGGCGTTGGACCGGGGAGCTGTTTTTT
CASTGRWTGELFF
>TRBV18|TRBJ1-5|-|TRBD1
TGTGCCAGCTCACCGACAGGGTCTCAGCCCCAGCATTTT
CASSPTGSQPQHF
>TRBV10-3|TRBJ2-3|-|-
TGTGCCATCAGTGACGGGCAGGGTGACACAGATACGCAGTATTTT
CAISDGQGDTDTQYF
>TRBV28|TRBJ1-4|-|-
TGTGCCAGCAGTCAAATTTGGGGCCGACAGAGTGAAAAACTGTTTTTT
CASSQIWGRQSEKLFF
>TRBV19|TRBJ1-2|-|-
TGTGCCAGTAGTTCCCCCGACTCCTCCTATGGCTACACCTTC
CASSSPDSSYGYTF
>TRBV5-1|TRBJ1-5|-|-
TGCGCCAGCAGTTTCTCAGGGGCGAGCAATCAGCCCCAGCATTTT
CASSFSGASNQPQHF
>TRBV5-4|TRBJ2-7|-|TRBD1
TGTGCCAGCAGCTTGCGTGGACAGGGGATCTACGAGCAGTACTTC
CASSLRGQGIYEQYF
>TRBV5-1|TRBJ2-7|once|TRBD2
TGCGCCAGCGCGACTAGCGGTACCTACGAGCAGTACTTC
CASATSGTYEQYF
>TRBV19|TRBJ1-1|-|-
TGTGCCAGTAGTATAGATCTTGGCAGAGACATGAACACTGAAGCTTTCTTT
CASSIDLGRDMNTEAFF
>TRBV6-1|TRBJ1-2|once|-
TGTGCCAGCAGTGAAATCCCGCGGATCTATGGCTACACCTTC
CASSEIPRIYGYTF
>TRBV28|TRBJ1-6|-|-
TGTGCCAGCAGTTCGGACTCGTATAATTCACCCCTCCACTTT
CASSSDSYNSPLHF
>TRBV2|TRBJ2-3|once|TRBD2
TGTGCCAGCAGAACTAGCGGGGGGCCCTATACGCAGTATTTT
CASRTSGGPYTQYF